The rows below give T cell receptor beta chains drawn from one sample of a study of cytomegalovirus exposure and HLA in healthy donors. The data were produced by immunoSEQ multiplex PCR, yet TCRdb's version contains in-frame clones alone and is incomplete. The table records 200,000 or so clones, roughly 77% of them present only once. The sequencing input was PBMCs. Receptors originate from a male donor in good health and CMV-seropositive. Both conserved end residues are part of each CDR3. The order of the fields is D gene, J gene, V gene, clone size, CDR3 DNA, CDR3 protein. The D gene is left open where the match is weak. Clone size, where shown, is once, few, many, or a class for clones that have expanded.

>NA|TRBJ2-3|TRBV14|NA
TGTGCCAGCAGAGCGACCGGGACAATTTTCACGGATACGCAGTATTTT
CASRATGTIFTDTQYF
>TRBD1|TRBJ2-7|TRBV6-5|NA
TGTGCCAGCAGTTACCGGGACAGGGGGTACTACGAGCAGTACTTC
CASSYRDRGYYEQYF
>TRBD2|TRBJ2-7|TRBV5-4|NA
TGTGCCAGCAGCCACGACCCTAGCGGGGGGAGCTCCTACGAGCAGTACTTC
CASSHDPSGGSSYEQYF
>NA|TRBJ1-4|TRBV19|few
TGTGCCAGTAGGGAGCTAAGAACTAATGAAAAACTGTTTTTT
CASRELRTNEKLFF
>NA|TRBJ2-1|TRBV7-3|NA
TGTGCCAGCAGCCTGAGGAGGGCGGTCAATGAGCAGTTCTTC
CASSLRRAVNEQFF
>TRBD1|TRBJ1-4|TRBV6-5|NA
TGTGCCAGCAGTGACTTCACAGGGGTCGGCGAAAAACTGTTTTTT
CASSDFTGVGEKLFF
>NA|TRBJ2-1|TRBV10-3|NA
TGTGCCATCAGTGAGTCGACGGGACTGTCTTCGAATGAGCAGTTCTTC
CAISESTGLSSNEQFF
>NA|TRBJ2-4|TRBV27|NA
TGTGCCAGCAGGAGGGACTTAGCCAAAAACATTCAGTACTTC
CASRRDLAKNIQYF
>NA|TRBJ2-4|TRBV28|once
TGTGCCAGCAGTACTCCAGGCATTCAGTACTTC
CASSTPGIQYF
>NA|TRBJ1-1|TRBV4-2|NA
TGTGCCAGCAGCCAACAAGGGGGTGACACTGAAGCTTTCTTT
CASSQQGGDTEAFF
>TRBD1|TRBJ2-3|TRBV19|once
TGTGCCAGTAGCGGGACAGGCCTTAGCACAGATACGCAGTATTTT
CASSGTGLSTDTQYF
>NA|TRBJ1-1|TRBV7-3|once
TGTGCCAGCAGCTTAACAGGGGCCGACACTGAAGCTTTCTTT
CASSLTGADTEAFF
>TRBD1|TRBJ2-5|TRBV4-3|NA
TGCGCCAGCAGCCCTGGACAGGGGGGGGAAGAGACCCAGTACTTC
CASSPGQGGEETQYF
>NA|TRBJ2-1|TRBV29-1|NA
TGCAGCGGATACAGGGTTAGGGGTGAGCAGTTCTTC
CSGYRVRGEQFF
>TRBD2|TRBJ2-3|TRBV10-3|NA
TGTGCCATCAGTGGAACTTCAGCGGGAGGAGCAGATACGCAGTATTTT
CAISGTSAGGADTQYF
>TRBD1|TRBJ2-1|TRBV6-4|NA
TGTGCCAGCAGTGACCGGGGACAGGGATACAATGAGCAGTTCTTC
CASSDRGQGYNEQFF
>TRBD1|TRBJ1-4|TRBV9|NA
TGTGCCAGCAGCCCAACATCCGGGACAGGGAATGAAAAACTGTTTTTT
CASSPTSGTGNEKLFF
>TRBD1|TRBJ2-7|TRBV28|NA
TGTGCCAGCAACACCCCGGGACAGGGGGGAGCCTACGAGCAGTACTTC
CASNTPGQGGAYEQYF
>NA|TRBJ1-5|TRBV19|NA
TGTGCCAGTAGTATGTCCGTCTACAATCAGCCCCAGCATTTT
CASSMSVYNQPQHF
>TRBD2|TRBJ2-7|TRBV27|few
TGTGCCAGCACTTCCCGGGGGGGACCCGGCTCCTACGAGCAGTACTTC
CASTSRGGPGSYEQYF
>NA|TRBJ2-5|TRBV6-5|NA
TGTGCCAGCAGCGGGTTGGAAGAGACCCAGTACTTC
CASSGLEETQYF
>NA|TRBJ2-3|TRBV7-2|NA
TGTGCCAGCAGCTTACCGGGAAGTTGGACAGATACGCAGTATTTT
CASSLPGSWTDTQYF
>NA|TRBJ2-4|TRBV15|NA
TGTGCCACCAGCGCCCCAGGGGCCAAAAACATTCAGTACTTC
CATSAPGAKNIQYF
>NA|TRBJ1-6|TRBV6-6|once
TGTGCCAGCAGCCCGGGACAACCCAATTCACCCCTCCACTTT
CASSPGQPNSPLHF
>NA|TRBJ2-3|TRBV30|NA
TGTGCCTGGAGTAAAGCTAGCCGACCGGGGGCAGATACGCAGTATTTT
CAWSKASRPGADTQYF
>TRBD1|TRBJ2-5|TRBV7-3|NA
TGTGCCAGCAGCTCCGGACAGGGTACCCAGTACTTC
CASSSGQGTQYF
>TRBD2|TRBJ2-7|TRBV5-4|NA
TGTGCCAGCAGCCTAGCGGGAGGGATACTCCACGAGCAGTACTTC
CASSLAGGILHEQYF
>TRBD1|TRBJ2-1|TRBV5-6|NA
TGTGCCAGCAGCCAGACAGGGCCCCAGTTCTTC
CASSQTGPQFF
>NA|TRBJ2-3|TRBV18|few
TGTGCCAGCTCACGTTCTGGACACCGCACAGATACGCAGTATTTT
CASSRSGHRTDTQYF
>TRBD1|TRBJ2-3|TRBV7-6|NA
TGTGCCAGCAGTTACAACAGGGGCGATACGCAGTATTTT
CASSYNRGDTQYF
>TRBD2|TRBJ2-7|TRBV25-1|once
TGTGCCAGCAGTACCCTAGCGGGAGTCGCCGAGCAGTACTTC
CASSTLAGVAEQYF
>NA|TRBJ2-3|TRBV2|once
TGTGCCAGCTTAGCGGAGGCCCGCACAGATACGCAGTATTTT
CASLAEARTDTQYF
>NA|TRBJ1-1|TRBV20-1|NA
TGCAGTGCCCGGAGCACTGAAGCTTTCTTT
CSARSTEAFF
>TRBD1|TRBJ1-3|TRBV9|NA
TGTGCCAGCAGCGCCGACAGGGGTAAAGGAGACACCATATATTTT
CASSADRGKGDTIYF
>TRBD2|TRBJ2-7|TRBV7-2|few
TGTGCCAGCACCAAATTCAGCGGGAGCTCCTACGAGCAGTACTTC
CASTKFSGSSYEQYF
>TRBD1|TRBJ1-1|TRBV5-4|few
TGTGCCAGCAGGCCTCAACAGGGGAGTACGACTGAAGCTTTCTTT
CASRPQQGSTTEAFF
>NA|TRBJ1-1|TRBV11-2|NA
TGTGCCAGCGGCCTGAAGATGAACACTGAAGCTTTCTTT
CASGLKMNTEAFF
>TRBD2|TRBJ2-7|TRBV9|NA
TGTGCCAGCAGCGCCACCATGGGGCTAGCGGACGAGCAGTACTTC
CASSATMGLADEQYF
>NA|TRBJ2-3|TRBV5-1|NA
TGCGCCAGCAGCGTCATGGGCTCATCCGCAGATACGCAGTATTTT
CASSVMGSSADTQYF
>TRBD2|TRBJ2-2|TRBV28|NA
TGTGCCAGCAGTTTGGCCAGCGGGAGGGCGGCCGGGGAGCTGTTTTTT
CASSLASGRAAGELFF
>NA|TRBJ1-1|TRBV6-5|NA
TGTGCCAGCAAGCCCCCGGGGGGCACTGAAGCTTTCTTT
CASKPPGGTEAFF
>TRBD1|TRBJ1-2|TRBV2|NA
TGTGCCAGCTCGACCGAGACAGGGGTTGTCGGCTACACCTTC
CASSTETGVVGYTF
>TRBD2|TRBJ2-7|TRBV6-4|NA
TGTGCCAGCAGTGAAGTTGGACTAGCGGGAGCACACGAGCAGTACTTC
CASSEVGLAGAHEQYF
>TRBD2|TRBJ2-7|TRBV7-2|once
TGTGCCAGCAGCGGGGGAACGGAGCGGGGGGGCTACGAGCAGTACTTC
CASSGGTERGGYEQYF
>TRBD1|TRBJ1-1|TRBV29-1|few
TGCAGCGGTTATTCCGGGACAGGTTATCGGAACACTGAAGCTTTCTTT
CSGYSGTGYRNTEAFF
>TRBD1|TRBJ1-1|TRBV5-6|NA
TGTGCCAGCAGCTGGGGAACAGGGGACACTGAAGCTTTCTTT
CASSWGTGDTEAFF
>NA|TRBJ2-1|TRBV9|once
TGTGCCAGCAGCGTAGAACAAAGCTCCTACAATGAGCAGTTCTTC
CASSVEQSSYNEQFF
>TRBD1|TRBJ1-5|TRBV28|few
TGTGCCAGCAGCACCGGACAGGGAAACAATCAGCCCCAGCATTTT
CASSTGQGNNQPQHF
>TRBD1|TRBJ1-5|TRBV5-8|few
TGTGCCAGCAGCTTGAACAGGGGGTATAGCAATCAGCCCCAGCATTTT
CASSLNRGYSNQPQHF
>NA|TRBJ1-3|TRBV10-3|NA
TGTGCCATCAAAGGTCCGGTGGGGGGGCCTTCTGGAAACACCATATATTTT
CAIKGPVGGPSGNTIYF
>NA|TRBJ1-1|TRBV6-1|NA
TGTGCCAGCCAAGGGACGGGGGGGAGGGCGGAGAGGGCTTTCTTT
CASQGTGGRAERAFF
>NA|TRBJ2-2|TRBV9|few
TGTGCCAGCAGCGTAGCTATGGGGGGTCGGGAAGCCGGGGAGCTGTTTTTT
CASSVAMGGREAGELFF
>NA|TRBJ1-1|TRBV30|NA
TGTGCCTGGACCGGGGGTGGACGAGAAGCTTTCTTT
CAWTGGGREAFF